Following are 5 T cell receptor beta chains from one sample sequenced in a study of control samples from healthy donors and cancer patients. Data came from immunoSEQ multiplex PCR; TCRdb stores just in-frame clones and leaves some out. The repertoire holds roughly 100,000 clones, with over 85% as singletons. Sequencing was carried out using blood. These receptors were obtained from a human donor in good health. The donor label of this sample is uncertain.

CDR3 in DNA: TGTGCCAGCTCACCACCGTGGAGCGGGGGGGCCGGGGAGCTGTTTTTT. Translating gives CASSPPWSGGAGELFF. The chain employs TRBV18 and TRBJ2-2, with 10 bases fitting TRBD2. The V gene's germline CDR1 is KGHSH and CDR2 LQKENI. The junction had 4 bases not matched to a gene; V was cut back by 0 bases and J by 6 bases. This CDR3 region has 16 residues.

Note on this clone: The junction shows a germline mismatch at one end, possibly a read error. V and J are TRBV9 and TRBJ2-1; 7 bases map to TRBD1. Germline V gene data show CDR1 as SGDLS and CDR2 as YYNGEE. This CDR3 comprises 14 residues. The CDR3 spells CASSVVGGRNEQLF. CDR3 bases: TGTGCCAGCAGCGTAGTAGGGGGCCGGAATGAGCAGCTCTTC.

The rearrangement links TRBV9 to TRBJ1-1; no clear D gene. V was trimmed by 0 bases and J by 0 bases, leaving 9 bases between them. The length of the CDR3 is 15 residues. Germline V gives CDR1 SGDLS, CDR2 YYNGEE. In nucleotides, the CDR3 is TGTGCCAGCAGCGTAGGTCATGTTGTGAACACTGAAGCTTTCTTT. Protein sequence: CASSVGHVVNTEAFF.

The V gene is TRBV5-1, the J gene TRBJ2-1; unclear D gene. Germline values: CDR1 SGHRS, CDR2 YFSETQ. Trimming left V 4 bases short and J 2 bases short, with 13 bases between. The CDR3 length is 15 residues. The CDR3 here is CASSMGPETYNEQFF. For the CDR3, the DNA is TGCGCCAGCAGCATGGGCCCGGAAACCTACAATGAGCAGTTCTTC.

J is TRBJ1-5 and V is TRBV4-2, with D hard to call. This CDR3 has 14 amino acids. Germline values: CDR1 LGHNA, CDR2 YNFKEQ. V gave up 0 bases and J gave up 9 bases, with 12 bases separating them. In DNA form, the CDR3 reads TGTGCCAGCAGCCAAGATTTGAAGGGTGGGCCCCAGCATTTT. Protein product: CASSQDLKGGPQHF.